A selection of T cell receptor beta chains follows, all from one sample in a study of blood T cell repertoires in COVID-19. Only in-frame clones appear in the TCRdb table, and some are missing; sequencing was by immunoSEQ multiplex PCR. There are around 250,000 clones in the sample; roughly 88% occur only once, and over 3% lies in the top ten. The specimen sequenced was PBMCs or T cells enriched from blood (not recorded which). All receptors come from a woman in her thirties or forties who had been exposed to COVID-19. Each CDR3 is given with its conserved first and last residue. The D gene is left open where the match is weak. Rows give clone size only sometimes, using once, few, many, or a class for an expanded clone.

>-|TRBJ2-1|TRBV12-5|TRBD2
TGTGCTAGTGGTTTGGGACTAGCTCACCGCGGTGGTTTCAATGAGCAGTTCTTC
CASGLGLAHRGGFNEQFF
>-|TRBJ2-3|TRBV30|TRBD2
TGTGCCTGGAGTGTACGGGAGGGGGGCGCCCCAGATACGCAGTATTTT
CAWSVREGGAPDTQYF
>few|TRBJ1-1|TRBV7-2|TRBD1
TGTGCCAGCAGCTTCCTGGAGGGGTTGACAGGGACCAGTGAAGCTTTCTTT
CASSFLEGLTGTSEAFF
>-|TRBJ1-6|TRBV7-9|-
TGTGCCAGCAGCCACGACCAAAGGGGTTCACCCCTCCACTTT
CASSHDQRGSPLHF
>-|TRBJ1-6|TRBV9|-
TGTGCCAGCAGCTCGGGACGGCAGGGGAGCTCCTATAATTCACCCCTCCACTTT
CASSSGRQGSSYNSPLHF
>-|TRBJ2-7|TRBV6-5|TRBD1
TGTGCCACCCAAATCGGGACAGGGAGGGACGAGCAGTACTTC
CATQIGTGRDEQYF
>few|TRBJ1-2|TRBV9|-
TGTGCCAGCAGTGGCCTCGTGTATGGCTACACCTTC
CASSGLVYGYTF
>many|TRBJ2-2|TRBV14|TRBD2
TGTGCCAGCAGCCAAATCGGGAGGGCCAACACCGGGGAGCTGTTTTTT
CASSQIGRANTGELFF
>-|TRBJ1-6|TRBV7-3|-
TGTGCCAGCAGCTTTCAACAAAGTTCACCCCTCCACTTT
CASSFQQSSPLHF
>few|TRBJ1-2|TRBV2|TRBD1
TGTGCCAGCAGGGATCCGGGACAGGGGAGGTATGGCTACACCTTC
CASRDPGQGRYGYTF
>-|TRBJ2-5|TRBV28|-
TGTGCCAGCAGGGCGGGGCTAGGTGGAGAAAAGACCCAGTACTTC
CASRAGLGGEKTQYF
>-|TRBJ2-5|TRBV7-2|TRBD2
TGTGCCAGCAGCTTAGTGGCTAGCGGGGGTGAGACCCAGTACTTC
CASSLVASGGETQYF
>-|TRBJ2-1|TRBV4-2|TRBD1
TGTGCCAGCAGCCAAGCCAGGACAGGGAGCTCCTACAATGAGCAGTTCTTC
CASSQARTGSSYNEQFF
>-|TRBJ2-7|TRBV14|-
TGTGCCAGCAGCCAAGAGTCAGGGATCATCTACGAGCAGTACTTC
CASSQESGIIYEQYF
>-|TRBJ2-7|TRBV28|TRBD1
TGTGCCAGCAGGCGGGACAGGGTATCCTACGAGCAGTACTTC
CASRRDRVSYEQYF
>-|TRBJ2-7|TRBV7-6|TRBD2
TGTGCCAGCAGCTCTCCGACTAGCGGCCTCTACGAGCAGTACTTC
CASSSPTSGLYEQYF
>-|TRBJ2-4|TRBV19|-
TGTGCCAGTAGTGACAGTTGGCTTAAAAACATTCAGTACTTC
CASSDSWLKNIQYF